The 3 T cell receptor beta chains presented below share a single source sample, sequenced in a study of CD8 T cells in Susac syndrome. Random-hexamer reverse transcription was applied to about 0.45 to 1 ug RNA. TCRdb reprocessed the immunoSEQ multiplex PCR reads with MiXCR, giving one entry per CDR3 protein. The profile shows about 140,000 distinct CDR3 sequences, more than 85% of them singletons. The source material was CD4+ T cells from PBMCs. Every receptor here comes from a human donor with Susac syndrome.

The chain links TRBV30 to TRBJ2-7, with TRBD1 identical over 8 bases. Per the germline V gene, CDR1 is GTSNPN and CDR2 is SVGIG (reference sequence). Trimming at V came to 2 bases and at J to 3 bases, leaving 12 bases not matched to a gene. There are 16 residues in the CDR3. The CDR3 DNA reads TGTGCCTGGAGTACCCGGCTAGGGACAGGTAACTACGAGCAGTACTTC. This gives the protein CAWSTRLGTGNYEQYF. The whole variable domain, filled in from reference TRBV30 and TRBJ2-7, reads SQTIHQWPATLVQPVGSPLSLECTVEGTSNPNLYWYRQAAGRGLQLLFYSVGIGQISSEVPQNLSASRPQDRQFILSSKKLLLSDSGFYLCAWSTRLGTGNYEQYFGPGTRLTVT.

The chain employs TRBV2 and TRBJ1-2; no clear D. CDR1 is SNHLY and CDR2 is FYNNEI in the germline V gene. The CDR3 sequence is 13 residues long. V lost 3 bases, J lost 3 bases, and 8 bases lay in between. Here the CDR3 reads CASSDRLYYGYTF. In DNA form, the CDR3 reads TGTGCCAGCAGTGACCGACTGTACTATGGCTACACCTTC.

The chain has TRBV5-1 and TRBJ2-7; perhaps TRBD1 as D (6 bases). V was trimmed by 0 bases and J by 3 bases, leaving 13 bases between them. This CDR3 spans 15 amino acids. Germline V gene lookup returns CDR1 SGHRS and CDR2 YFSETQ. The CDR3 region is CASSLDRVVGYEQYF. The CDR3 DNA reads as TGCGCCAGCAGCTTGGACAGGGTAGTGGGCTACGAGCAGTACTTC.